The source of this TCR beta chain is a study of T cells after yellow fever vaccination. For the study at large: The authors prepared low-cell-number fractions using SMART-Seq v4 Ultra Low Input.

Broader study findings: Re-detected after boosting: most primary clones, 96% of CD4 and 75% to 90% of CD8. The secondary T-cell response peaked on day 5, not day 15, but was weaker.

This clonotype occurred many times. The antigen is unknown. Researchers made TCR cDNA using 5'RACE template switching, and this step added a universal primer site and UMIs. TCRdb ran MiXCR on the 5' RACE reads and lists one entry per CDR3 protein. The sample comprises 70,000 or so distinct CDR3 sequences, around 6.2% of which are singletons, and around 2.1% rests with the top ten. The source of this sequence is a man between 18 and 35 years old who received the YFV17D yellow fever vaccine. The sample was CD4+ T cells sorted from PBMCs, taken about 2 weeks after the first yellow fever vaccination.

CDR3 residues: CASSYTAGEETQYF. Here the CDR3 DNA reads TGTGCCAGCAGTTACACGGCAGGGGAAGAGACCCAGTACTTC. The chain is built from TRBV6-5 and TRBJ2-5; D perhaps matches TRBD1 (6 bases). There are 14 residues in the CDR3. Trimming left V 2 bases short and J 3 bases short, with 10 bases between. Per germline, CDR1 MNHEY and CDR2 SVGAGI.